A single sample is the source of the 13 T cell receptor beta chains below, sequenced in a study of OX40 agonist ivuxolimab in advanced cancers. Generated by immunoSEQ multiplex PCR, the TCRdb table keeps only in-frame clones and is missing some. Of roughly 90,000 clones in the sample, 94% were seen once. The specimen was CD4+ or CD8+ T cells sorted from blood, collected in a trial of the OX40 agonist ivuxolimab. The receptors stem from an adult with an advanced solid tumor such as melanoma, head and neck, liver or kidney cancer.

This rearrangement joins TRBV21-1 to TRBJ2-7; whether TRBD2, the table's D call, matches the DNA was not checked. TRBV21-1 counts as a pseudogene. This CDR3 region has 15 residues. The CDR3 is CASSKEGREVYEQYF. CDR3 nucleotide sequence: TGTGCCAGCAGCAAAGAGGGCCGGGAGGTTTACGAGCAGTACTTC.

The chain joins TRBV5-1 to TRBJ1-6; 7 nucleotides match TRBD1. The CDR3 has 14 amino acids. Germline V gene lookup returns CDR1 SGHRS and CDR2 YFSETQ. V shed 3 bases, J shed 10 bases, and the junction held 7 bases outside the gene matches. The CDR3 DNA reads TGCGCCAGCAGCTCGAGGGGGCTAGAATCACCCCTCCACTTT. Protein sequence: CASSSRGLESPLHF.

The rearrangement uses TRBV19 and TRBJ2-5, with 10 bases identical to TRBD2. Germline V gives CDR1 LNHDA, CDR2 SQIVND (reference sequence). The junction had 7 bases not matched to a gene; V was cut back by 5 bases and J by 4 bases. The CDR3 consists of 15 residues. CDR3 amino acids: CASSRTSGTGETQYF. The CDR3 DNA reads TGTGCCAGTAGTCGTACTAGCGGGACGGGAGAGACCCAGTACTTC.

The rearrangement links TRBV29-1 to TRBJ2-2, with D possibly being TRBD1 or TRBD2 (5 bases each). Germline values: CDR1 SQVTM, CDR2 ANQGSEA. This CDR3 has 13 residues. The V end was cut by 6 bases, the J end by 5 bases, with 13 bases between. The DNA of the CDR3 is TGCAGCGTGACAGCGGCGTATACCGGGGAGCTGTTTTTT. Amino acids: CSVTAAYTGELFF.

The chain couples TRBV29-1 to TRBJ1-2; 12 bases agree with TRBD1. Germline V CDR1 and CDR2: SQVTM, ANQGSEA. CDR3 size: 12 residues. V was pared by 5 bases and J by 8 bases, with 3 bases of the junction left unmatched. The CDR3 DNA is TGCAGCGTTCCCGGGACAGGGGGCGGCTACACCTTC. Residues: CSVPGTGGGYTF.

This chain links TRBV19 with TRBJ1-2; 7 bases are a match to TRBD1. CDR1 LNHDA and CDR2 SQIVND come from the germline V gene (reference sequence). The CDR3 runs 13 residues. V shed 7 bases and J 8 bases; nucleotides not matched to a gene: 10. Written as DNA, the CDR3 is TGTGCCAGTACGACAGGGCGGATGTTAGGCTACACCTTC. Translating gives CASTTGRMLGYTF.

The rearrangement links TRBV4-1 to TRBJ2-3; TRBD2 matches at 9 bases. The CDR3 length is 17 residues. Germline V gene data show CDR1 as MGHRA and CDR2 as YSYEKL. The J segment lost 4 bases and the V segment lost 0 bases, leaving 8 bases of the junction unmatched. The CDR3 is CASSQDWTGLASDTQYF. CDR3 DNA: TGCGCCAGCAGCCAAGATTGGACGGGACTAGCCTCAGATACGCAGTATTTT.

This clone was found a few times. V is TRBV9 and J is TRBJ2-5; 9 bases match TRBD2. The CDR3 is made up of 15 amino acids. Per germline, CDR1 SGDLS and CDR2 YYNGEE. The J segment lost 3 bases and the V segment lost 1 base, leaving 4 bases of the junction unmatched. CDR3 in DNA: TGTGCCAGCAGCGTACTCGGCGGGAGGGAAGAGACCCAGTACTTC. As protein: CASSVLGGREETQYF. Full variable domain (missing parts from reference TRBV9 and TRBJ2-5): DSGVTQTPKHLITATGQRVTLRCSPRSGDLSVYWYQQSLDQGLQFLIQYYNGEERAKGNILERFSAQQFPDLHSELNLSSLELGDSALYFCASSVLGGREETQYFGPGTRLLVL.

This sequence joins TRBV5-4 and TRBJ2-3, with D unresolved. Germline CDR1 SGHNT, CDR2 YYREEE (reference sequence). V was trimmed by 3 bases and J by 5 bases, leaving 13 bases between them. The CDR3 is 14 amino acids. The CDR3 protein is CASSSLTSGDTQYF. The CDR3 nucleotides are TGTGCCAGCAGCTCGCTTACAAGTGGAGATACGCAGTATTTT.

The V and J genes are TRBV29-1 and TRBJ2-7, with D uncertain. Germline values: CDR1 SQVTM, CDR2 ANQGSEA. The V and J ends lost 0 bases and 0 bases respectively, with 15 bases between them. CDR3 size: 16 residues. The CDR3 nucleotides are TGCAGCGTTGAAGACCCACTGGACGGAGACTCCTACGAGCAGTACTTC. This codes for CSVEDPLDGDSYEQYF.

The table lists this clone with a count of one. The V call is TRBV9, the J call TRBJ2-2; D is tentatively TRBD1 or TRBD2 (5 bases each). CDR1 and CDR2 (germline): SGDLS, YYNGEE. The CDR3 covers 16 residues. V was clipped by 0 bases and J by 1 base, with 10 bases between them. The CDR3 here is CASSVDGDQNTGELFF. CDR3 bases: TGTGCCAGCAGCGTAGATGGGGACCAGAACACCGGGGAGCTGTTTTTT.

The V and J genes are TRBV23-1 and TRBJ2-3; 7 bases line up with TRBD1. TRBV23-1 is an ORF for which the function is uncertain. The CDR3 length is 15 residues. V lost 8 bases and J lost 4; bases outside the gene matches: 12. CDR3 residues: CASSYDRAGPDTQYF. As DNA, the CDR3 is TGCGCCAGCTCCTACGACAGGGCTGGGCCAGATACGCAGTATTTT.

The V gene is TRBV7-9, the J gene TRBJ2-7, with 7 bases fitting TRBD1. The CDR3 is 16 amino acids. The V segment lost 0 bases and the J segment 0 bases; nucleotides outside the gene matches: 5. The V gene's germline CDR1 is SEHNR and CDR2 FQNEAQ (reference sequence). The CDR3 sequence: CASSLAGTANSYEQYF. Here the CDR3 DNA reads TGTGCCAGCAGCTTAGCGGGGACAGCCAACTCCTACGAGCAGTACTTC.